This TCR beta chain was found in a study of control samples from healthy donors and cancer patients. V gave up 3 bases and J gave up 7 bases, with 7 bases separating them. Germline CDR1 and CDR2: LNHDA and SQIVND (reference sequence). CDR3 length equals 12 residues. Only in-frame clones appear in the TCRdb table, and some are missing; sequencing was by immunoSEQ multiplex PCR. Of 30,000 to 40,000 clones listed, about 86% are singletons. J is TRBJ1-5 and V is TRBV19; the D gene is possibly TRBD1 (6 bases). The clonotype comes from a woman aged 40 to 49 with lung cancer. Specimen: PBMCs. CDR3 in DNA: TGTGCCAGTAGTATTGGGGGCCAGCCCCAGCATTTT. Translating gives CASSIGGQPQHF.